This T cell receptor beta chain came from a study of CD8+ T cells in alopecia areata. Lesional scalp punch biopsies and peripheral blood were collected from alopecia areata patients. From PBMCs, CD4+ and CD8+ T cells were sorted. Following extraction, RNA underwent reverse transcription to cDNA, which served as the sequencing template. Assay: immunoSEQ multiplex PCR; the TCRdb copy retains only in-frame clones and omits some. The sample contains tens of thousands of clones, 70% to 80% of which appear only once. The CDR3 is 15 amino acids. Germline lookup yields CDR1 MNHNS and CDR2 SASEGT. The trim removed 3 bases at V and 9 bases at J, leaving 8 bases unmatched.

Sequencing was done on a sample of NKG2D-low CD8+ T cells sorted from blood. This TCR came from a human donor with alopecia areata. This chain joins TRBV6-1 and TRBJ2-1; 10 bases line up with TRBD2. CDR3 in amino acids: CASSEGSGGAGEQFF. The CDR3 region has the DNA TGTGCCAGCAGTGAGGGGAGCGGGGGGGCAGGTGAGCAGTTCTTC.